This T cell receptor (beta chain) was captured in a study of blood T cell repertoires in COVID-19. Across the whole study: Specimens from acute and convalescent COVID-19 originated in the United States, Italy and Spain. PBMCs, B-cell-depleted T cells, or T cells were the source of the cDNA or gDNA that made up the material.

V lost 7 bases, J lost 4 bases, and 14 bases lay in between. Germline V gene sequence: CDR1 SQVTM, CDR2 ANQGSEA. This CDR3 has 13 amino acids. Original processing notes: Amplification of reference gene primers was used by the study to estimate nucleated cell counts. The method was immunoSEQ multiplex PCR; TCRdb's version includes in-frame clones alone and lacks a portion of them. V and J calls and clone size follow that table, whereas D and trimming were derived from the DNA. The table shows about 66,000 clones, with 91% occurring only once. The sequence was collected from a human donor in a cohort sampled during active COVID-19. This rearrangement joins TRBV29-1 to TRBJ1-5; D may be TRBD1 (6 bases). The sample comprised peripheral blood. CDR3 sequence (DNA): TGCAGCGCCGGAGACAGGCAGAATCAGCCCCAGCATTTT. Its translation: CSAGDRQNQPQHF. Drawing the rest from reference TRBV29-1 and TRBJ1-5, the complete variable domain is SAVISQKPSRDICQRGTSLTIQCQVDSQVTMMFWYRQQPGQSLTLIATANQGSEATYESGFVIDKFPISRPNLTFSTLTVSNMSPEDSSIYLCSAGDRQNQPQHFGDGTRLSIL.